The rows below give T cell receptor beta chains drawn from one sample of a study of blood T cell repertoires in COVID-19. Measured with immunoSEQ multiplex PCR; TCRdb has only the in-frame clones, and not every one. Of roughly 200,000 clones detected, more than 80% appear once; the ten largest clones hold more than 5%. Sequencing was done on a sample of PBMCs or T cells enriched from blood (not recorded which). These receptors originate from a man aged 35-49 years who had recovered from COVID-19. Both conserved end residues are part of each CDR3. A D gene is named only where the DNA matches it firmly. Size tells how often a clone was seen (once, few, many) or the class of an expanded clone, and some rows leave it out.

j_gene,abundance,v_gene,d_gene,CDR3aa,CDR3nt
TRBJ2-1,.,TRBV11-3,.,CASSLGARGEQFF,TGTGCCAGCAGCTTAGGAGCTAGGGGTGAGCAGTTCTTC
TRBJ1-5,.,TRBV19,TRBD1,CASRLRQGFDQPQHF,TGTGCCAGTAGGCTTAGACAGGGCTTCGATCAGCCCCAGCATTTT
TRBJ1-1,.,TRBV30,.,CAWKFGGENTEAFF,TGTGCCTGGAAATTTGGGGGGGAGAACACTGAAGCTTTCTTT
TRBJ2-7,.,TRBV25-1,TRBD1,CASSEWGRDRGEYEQYF,TGTGCCAGCAGTGAATGGGGGCGAGACAGGGGGGAATACGAGCAGTACTTC
TRBJ2-7,.,TRBV27,.,CASSSSGYEQYF,TGTGCCAGCAGTTCTTCAGGGTACGAGCAGTACTTC
TRBJ1-2,.,TRBV5-1,.,CASSLEGVGRGYTF,TGCGCCAGCAGCTTGGAAGGGGTAGGGCGGGGCTACACCTTC
TRBJ2-5,.,TRBV12-3/TRBV12-4,.,CASRDWQETQYF,TGTGCCAGCAGAGACTGGCAAGAGACCCAGTACTTC
TRBJ1-1,few,TRBV10-3,TRBD1,CAISATNLGTDTEAFF,TGTGCCATCAGCGCCACAAATCTAGGGACAGACACTGAAGCTTTCTTT
TRBJ1-1,.,TRBV7-3,.,CASSSSGGWGTEAFF,TGTGCCAGCAGCTCATCTGGAGGCTGGGGCACTGAAGCTTTCTTT
TRBJ2-1,.,TRBV2,TRBD2,CASSLTSGRASVF,TGTGCCAGCAGCCTGACTAGCGGGAGAGCGTCGGTCTTC
TRBJ1-2,.,TRBV7-9,TRBD1,CASSSGTGVNNYGYTF,TGTGCCAGCAGCTCCGGGACAGGGGTCAATAACTATGGCTACACCTTC
TRBJ1-2,.,TRBV6-5,TRBD1,CASSYLHRGSDYGYTF,TGTGCCAGCAGTTACCTTCACAGGGGCAGTGACTATGGCTACACCTTC
TRBJ1-5,.,TRBV27,.,CASSSWRSVEMNQPQHF,TGTGCCAGCAGTTCGTGGAGATCGGTAGAGATGAATCAGCCCCAGCATTTT
TRBJ1-1,once,TRBV27,TRBD1,CASSRTGGYTEAFF,TGTGCCAGCAGCCGGACAGGGGGGTACACTGAAGCTTTCTTT
TRBJ2-1,.,TRBV5-8,TRBD2,CASRSVAGGPDNEQFF,TGTGCCAGCAGATCCGTAGCGGGGGGCCCAGACAATGAGCAGTTCTTC
TRBJ2-7,.,TRBV28,TRBD1,CASSFPGTGSYEQYF,TGTGCCAGCAGTTTCCCCGGGACAGGATCCTACGAGCAGTACTTC
TRBJ1-5,.,TRBV3-1/TRBV3-2,TRBD1,CASSRTGGSQPQHF,TGTGCCAGCAGCAGAACAGGGGGTAGTCAGCCCCAGCATTTT
TRBJ1-5,.,TRBV7-9,.,CASSLAAGLSNQPQHF,TGTGCCAGCAGCTTAGCGGCAGGGTTGAGCAATCAGCCCCAGCATTTT
TRBJ2-3,.,TRBV5-1,.,CASSSGVSTDTQYF,TGCGCCAGCAGCTCAGGGGTTAGCACAGATACGCAGTATTTT
TRBJ1-4,.,TRBV6-1,TRBD1,CASSEPGQGEKLFF,TGTGCCAGCAGTGAGCCGGGACAGGGAGAAAAACTGTTTTTT
TRBJ1-6,.,TRBV5-4,.,CASSLGDSPLHF,TGTGCCAGCAGCTTAGGAGATTCACCCCTCCACTTT
TRBJ1-5,once,TRBV12-3/TRBV12-4,.,CASSQGQPQHF,TGTGCCAGCAGTCAGGGGCAGCCCCAGCATTTT
TRBJ2-1,.,TRBV29-1,TRBD2,CSVEGLAGGGNEQFF,TGCAGCGTTGAAGGACTAGCGGGAGGCGGGAATGAGCAGTTCTTC
TRBJ1-2,.,TRBV6-5,.,CASSGELYGYTF,TGTGCCAGCAGCGGGGAGTTATATGGCTACACCTTC
TRBJ2-7,.,TRBV9,.,CASSVASGVEQYF,TGTGCCAGCAGCGTAGCTTCGGGGGTCGAGCAGTACTTC
TRBJ1-2,.,TRBV24-1,.,CATSESLYHGYTF,TGTGCCACCAGTGAGTCACTTTACCATGGCTACACCTTC
TRBJ1-1,.,TRBV6-5,.,CASSYNRNYEAFF,TGTGCCAGCAGTTACAACAGGAACTATGAAGCTTTCTTT
TRBJ2-1,once,TRBV5-4,TRBD2,CASSLGLAAHKGNEQFF,TGTGCCAGCAGCCTAGGACTAGCGGCCCACAAGGGCAATGAGCAGTTCTTC
TRBJ2-7,.,TRBV21-1,.,CASRTSAGRAGEQYF,TGTGCCAGCAGGACTTCAGCGGGCAGGGCGGGTGAGCAGTACTTC
TRBJ2-5,.,TRBV9,TRBD2,CASSLRVRAGAEETQYF,TGTGCCAGCAGCCTAAGAGTTCGAGCGGGAGCCGAAGAGACCCAGTACTTC
TRBJ1-2,.,TRBV6-5,.,CASRTEFLPLYGYTF,TGTGCCAGCAGGACAGAGTTCCTACCCCTTTATGGCTACACCTTC
TRBJ1-1,.,TRBV28,TRBD1,CASSLGLGKGQLNTEAFF,TGTGCCAGCAGTTTGGGTTTGGGAAAGGGACAGCTTAACACTGAAGCTTTCTTT
TRBJ2-4,.,TRBV4-1,TRBD2,CASSQGTLGSGVTLAKNIQYF,TGCGCCAGCAGCCAAGGGACCCTCGGGAGCGGGGTAACCCTAGCCAAAAACATTCAGTACTTC
TRBJ1-5,.,TRBV11-2,.,CASSLERRALGSNQPQHF,TGTGCCAGCAGCTTGGAGAGGCGGGCGCTTGGTAGCAATCAGCCCCAGCATTTT
TRBJ1-1,few,TRBV7-3,.,CASSFGGITEAFF,TGTGCCAGCAGCTTTGGGGGGATCACTGAAGCTTTCTTT
TRBJ1-1,.,TRBV12-3/TRBV12-4,.,CASSFINTEAFF,TGTGCCAGCAGCTTTATTAACACTGAAGCTTTCTTT
TRBJ1-4,.,TRBV7-9,.,CASSPGREKLFF,TGTGCCAGCAGCCCAGGTCGGGAAAAACTGTTTTTT
TRBJ1-1,.,TRBV7-9,TRBD1,CASSQEGAWASNTEAFF,TGTGCCAGCAGCCAGGAGGGGGCCTGGGCGTCTAACACTGAAGCTTTCTTT
TRBJ2-1,.,TRBV10-2,TRBD2,CASSELSGTMVYEQFF,TGCGCCAGCAGTGAGCTTTCCGGGACTATGGTGTATGAGCAGTTCTTC
TRBJ2-7,.,TRBV27,TRBD2,CASSPIFGGDNEQYF,TGTGCCAGCAGCCCTATCTTCGGGGGGGATAACGAGCAGTACTTC
TRBJ1-2,once,TRBV6-1,.,CASSEALRQDYGYTF,TGTGCCAGCAGTGAAGCGCTTCGGCAGGACTATGGCTACACCTTC
TRBJ2-6,few,TRBV10-3,.,CAVGGLSGANVLTF,TGTGCCGTTGGTGGGCTCTCTGGGGCCAACGTCCTGACTTTC
TRBJ1-5,.,TRBV9,.,CASSPGEVGPNQPQHF,TGTGCCAGCAGCCCCGGGGAGGTCGGTCCGAATCAGCCCCAGCATTTT
TRBJ1-4,.,TRBV6-5,.,CASRYGGDNEKLFF,TGTGCCAGCAGATACGGGGGGGATAATGAAAAACTGTTTTTT
TRBJ2-2,.,TRBV7-3,TRBD2,CASSLSQAGTGELFF,TGTGCCAGCAGCTTAAGTCAAGCGGGAACCGGGGAGCTGTTTTTT
TRBJ1-5,.,TRBV2,.,CASRMESIGNQPQHF,TGTGCCAGCAGGATGGAGTCGATCGGCAATCAGCCCCAGCATTTT
TRBJ2-7,.,TRBV27,TRBD2,CASSSLEGLDYEQYF,TGTGCCAGCAGCTCTTTGGAGGGACTAGACTACGAGCAGTACTTC
TRBJ2-3,.,TRBV5-4,TRBD1,CASSLSKGAGTDTQYF,TGTGCCAGCAGCTTGAGTAAGGGGGCCGGCACAGATACGCAGTATTTT
TRBJ1-1,.,TRBV3-1/TRBV3-2,.,CASSSTGLTEAFF,TGTGCCAGCAGCAGTACAGGGCTCACTGAAGCTTTCTTT
TRBJ1-4,.,TRBV28,TRBD1,CASRPGGIRIYEKLFF,TGTGCCAGCAGACCAGGGGGCATTAGGATTTATGAAAAACTGTTTTTT
TRBJ1-2,few,TRBV5-1,TRBD1,CASSPDGQGRGYTF,TGCGCCAGCAGCCCCGACGGACAGGGTCGTGGCTACACCTTC
TRBJ2-1,.,TRBV6-4,TRBD2,CASSESSWREGIYNEQFF,TGTGCCAGCAGTGAGTCCTCTTGGCGGGAGGGCATCTACAATGAGCAGTTCTTC